This is a list of T cell receptor beta chains from one sample in a study of tumor-infiltrating lymphocytes in localized non-small cell lung cancer. Repertoires were generated with immunoSEQ multiplex PCR, while TCRdb's copy carries only in-frame clones and drops some. The sample yields about 16,000 clones, 60% to 85% seen once. Material: lung tumor tissue. The receptors come from a human donor with non-small cell lung cancer. Each CDR3 is given with its conserved first and last residue. A D gene is named only where the DNA matches it firmly. Where a row states a size, it is once, few, many or the class of an expanded clone; other rows omit it.

d_gene: -
abundance: -
j_gene: TRBJ1-2
v_gene: TRBV21-1
CDR3aa: CASTQGHHDGYTF
CDR3nt: TGTGCCAGCACCCAAGGTCATCACGATGGCTACACCTTC

d_gene: -
abundance: once
j_gene: TRBJ2-5
v_gene: TRBV30
CDR3aa: CAWSVAYGETQYF
CDR3nt: TGTGCCTGGAGTGTTGCCTACGGGGAGACCCAGTACTTC

d_gene: -
abundance: few
j_gene: TRBJ1-1
v_gene: TRBV28
CDR3aa: CASSLDRQAWGTEAFF
CDR3nt: TGTGCCAGCTCTTTAGACCGACAGGCTTGGGGCACTGAAGCTTTCTTT

d_gene: -
abundance: once
j_gene: TRBJ1-1
v_gene: TRBV19
CDR3aa: CASSISQAVNTEAFF
CDR3nt: TGTGCCAGTAGTATCTCACAGGCGGTGAACACTGAAGCTTTCTTT

d_gene: -
abundance: few
j_gene: TRBJ1-5
v_gene: TRBV14
CDR3aa: CASSQDAGAGEVGSNQPQHF
CDR3nt: TGTGCCAGCAGCCAAGATGCGGGGGCCGGAGAGGTTGGGAGCAATCAGCCCCAGCATTTT

d_gene: -
abundance: few
j_gene: TRBJ1-1
v_gene: TRBV6-5
CDR3aa: CASKGGTEAFF
CDR3nt: TGTGCCAGCAAGGGGGGCACTGAAGCTTTCTTT

d_gene: -
abundance: few
j_gene: TRBJ1-5
v_gene: TRBV30
CDR3aa: CAWQTQRDQPQHF
CDR3nt: TGTGCCTGGCAAACCCAGCGAGATCAGCCCCAGCATTTT

d_gene: -
abundance: -
j_gene: TRBJ1-2
v_gene: TRBV19
CDR3aa: CASNRGLNYGYTF
CDR3nt: TGTGCCAGTAACAGAGGACTGAACTATGGCTACACCTTC

d_gene: TRBD2
abundance: -
j_gene: TRBJ2-1
v_gene: TRBV4-1
CDR3aa: CASSQEGGTSGSRVF
CDR3nt: TGCGCCAGCAGCCAAGAGGGGGGGACTAGCGGGAGTCGGGTCTTC

d_gene: -
abundance: -
j_gene: TRBJ2-1
v_gene: TRBV9
CDR3aa: CASSVASSYNEQFF
CDR3nt: TGTGCCAGCAGCGTAGCCAGCAGCTACAATGAGCAGTTCTTC

d_gene: -
abundance: -
j_gene: TRBJ2-6
v_gene: TRBV5-6
CDR3aa: CASNLPPDGANVLTF
CDR3nt: TGTGCCAGCAACCTCCCGCCGGATGGGGCCAACGTCCTGACTTTC

d_gene: -
abundance: medium-sized
j_gene: TRBJ1-5
v_gene: TRBV6-1
CDR3aa: CASSETGRAQPQHF
CDR3nt: TGTGCCAGCAGTGAAACGGGCAGGGCTCAGCCCCAGCATTTT

d_gene: -
abundance: -
j_gene: TRBJ2-1
v_gene: TRBV28
CDR3aa: CASSLLGLEQFF
CDR3nt: TGTGCCAGCAGTTTATTGGGCCTTGAGCAGTTCTTC

d_gene: -
abundance: -
j_gene: TRBJ1-2
v_gene: TRBV9
CDR3aa: CASSAAQGSRYTF
CDR3nt: TGTGCCAGCAGCGCGGCACAGGGAAGCCGCTACACCTTC

d_gene: -
abundance: -
j_gene: TRBJ2-7
v_gene: TRBV28
CDR3aa: CASSLYPGTFYEQYF
CDR3nt: TGTGCCAGCAGTTTATACCCCGGGACCTTTTACGAGCAGTACTTC

d_gene: TRBD2
abundance: few
j_gene: TRBJ2-6
v_gene: TRBV19
CDR3aa: CASSIWGGVGVLTF
CDR3nt: TGTGCCAGTAGCATCTGGGGGGGGGTTGGCGTCCTGACTTTC

d_gene: -
abundance: -
j_gene: TRBJ1-5
v_gene: TRBV11-2
CDR3aa: CASSLGRFNQPQHF
CDR3nt: TGTGCCAGCAGCTTGGGCAGATTCAATCAGCCCCAGCATTTT

d_gene: TRBD2
abundance: -
j_gene: TRBJ2-7
v_gene: TRBV5-1
CDR3aa: CASSLGRPGGAYEQYF
CDR3nt: TGCGCCAGCAGCTTGGGCCGACCTGGGGGGGCCTACGAGCAGTACTTC

d_gene: -
abundance: -
j_gene: TRBJ2-5
v_gene: TRBV19
CDR3aa: CASRSRGQETQYF
CDR3nt: TGTGCCAGTCGCAGCCGGGGTCAAGAGACCCAGTACTTC

d_gene: TRBD1
abundance: -
j_gene: TRBJ1-6
v_gene: TRBV7-9
CDR3aa: CASSLQGPPNSPLHF
CDR3nt: TGTGCCAGCAGCCTACAGGGGCCCCCAAATTCACCCCTCCACTTT

d_gene: TRBD2
abundance: once
j_gene: TRBJ2-1
v_gene: TRBV9
CDR3aa: CASSARLADYNEQFF
CDR3nt: TGTGCCAGCAGCGCTAGACTAGCTGACTACAATGAGCAGTTCTTC

d_gene: TRBD1
abundance: once
j_gene: TRBJ1-4
v_gene: TRBV5-1
CDR3aa: CASSLEGGEEKLFF
CDR3nt: TGCGCCAGCAGCTTGGAAGGGGGCGAGGAAAAACTGTTTTTT

d_gene: -
abundance: -
j_gene: TRBJ2-1
v_gene: TRBV11-2
CDR3aa: CASSLSLESYNEQFF
CDR3nt: TGTGCCAGCAGCTTATCACTAGAGTCCTACAATGAGCAGTTCTTC

d_gene: -
abundance: -
j_gene: TRBJ1-6
v_gene: TRBV18
CDR3aa: CASSPQGSLGGPLHF
CDR3nt: TGTGCCAGCTCACCACAGGGTTCCCTGGGGGGACCCCTCCACTTT

d_gene: -
abundance: -
j_gene: TRBJ2-5
v_gene: TRBV11-2
CDR3aa: CASSLDLTGAAETQYF
CDR3nt: TGTGCCAGCAGCTTAGATTTGACAGGCGCGGCGGAGACCCAGTACTTC

d_gene: TRBD1
abundance: few
j_gene: TRBJ1-5
v_gene: TRBV9
CDR3aa: CASSVGQGAGQPQHF
CDR3nt: TGTGCCAGCAGCGTCGGCCAGGGGGCAGGACAGCCCCAGCATTTT

d_gene: TRBD2
abundance: -
j_gene: TRBJ2-7
v_gene: TRBV29-1
CDR3aa: CSARTSGSYEQYF
CDR3nt: TGCAGCGCACGGACTAGCGGATCCTACGAGCAGTACTTC

d_gene: -
abundance: -
j_gene: TRBJ2-2
v_gene: TRBV6-1
CDR3aa: CASSVGVVSTGELFF
CDR3nt: TGTGCCAGCAGTGTTGGAGTGGTAAGCACCGGGGAGCTGTTTTTT

d_gene: -
abundance: -
j_gene: TRBJ1-1
v_gene: TRBV10-2
CDR3aa: CASSELLNTEAFF
CDR3nt: TGCGCCAGCAGTGAGCTTTTGAACACTGAAGCTTTCTTT

d_gene: TRBD2
abundance: -
j_gene: TRBJ2-7
v_gene: TRBV5-1
CDR3aa: CASSPGLAKYEQYF
CDR3nt: TGCGCCAGCAGCCCCGGACTAGCGAAGTACGAGCAGTACTTC

d_gene: TRBD1
abundance: -
j_gene: TRBJ1-5
v_gene: TRBV11-2
CDR3aa: CASSPPGTGHNQPQHF
CDR3nt: TGTGCCAGCAGTCCCCCCGGGACAGGGCACAATCAGCCCCAGCATTTT